Below, 9 T cell receptor beta chains from the same sample are listed, as sequenced in a study of blood T cell repertoires in COVID-19. The table came from immunoSEQ multiplex PCR; TCRdb's copy has only in-frame clones and leaves some out. The sample lists 150,000 to 200,000 clones, 70% to 90% occurring once. The specimen sequenced was peripheral blood. The receptors come from a man between 18 and 29 years old with acute or convalescent COVID-19.

This sequence joins TRBV12-5 and TRBJ2-3; D is unclear. The CDR3 loop spans 11 amino acids. Looked up from germline, CDR1 is LGHNT and CDR2 is FRNRAP. V lost 3 bases to trimming and J lost 6 bases, with 4 bases between them. The DNA for the CDR3 is TGTGCTAGTGGTTTACTTGATACGCAGTATTTT. Amino acids: CASGLLDTQYF.

The chain has TRBV4-1 and TRBJ2-5; possible D gene TRBD1, 5 bases. Trimming cost V 3 bases and J 5 bases, with 16 bases left between them. The CDR3 is 15 residues long. From germline, CDR1 is MGHRA and CDR2 YSYEKL. The CDR3, as DNA: TGCGCCAGCAGCCAGAACATAGGGGTGACGGAGACCCAGTACTTC. Its translation is CASSQNIGVTETQYF.

The rearrangement joins TRBV7-8 to TRBJ2-1, with D uncertain. In germline, CDR1 is SGHVS, CDR2 FQNEAQ. CDR3 length: 12 amino acids. Trimming took off 5 bases at V and 10 bases at J, with 12 bases between the two ends. Here the CDR3 DNA reads TGTGCCAGCAGCCGTTTTGGCCCAGAGCAGTTCTTC. It yields the protein CASSRFGPEQFF.

V usage is TRBV7-2 and J usage is TRBJ2-6; D not certain. With 4 bases removed from V and 2 bases from J, the gap between germline ends came to 6 bases. CDR1 and CDR2 from the germline V gene are SGHTA and FQGNSA. The CDR3 loop spans 14 amino acids. For the CDR3, the DNA is TGTGCCAGCAGCTCCAGGCCTGGGGCCAACGTCCTGACTTTC. This codes for CASSSRPGANVLTF.

The chain links TRBV7-9 to TRBJ2-2; 9 bases agree with TRBD1. The J segment lost 0 bases and the V segment lost 5 bases, leaving 10 bases of the junction unmatched. Germline CDR1 is SEHNR and CDR2 is FQNEAQ (reference sequence). CDR3 size: 18 residues. DNA of the CDR3: TGTGCCAGCAGCGTGGGACAGGGCTCACTCGCGAACACCGGGGAGCTGTTTTTT. It encodes CASSVGQGSLANTGELFF. The full variable domain, with the rest looked up from reference TRBV7-9 and TRBJ2-2, is DTGVSQNPRHKITKRGQNVTFRCDPISEHNRLYWYRQTLGQGPEFLTYFQNEAQLEKSRLLSDRFSAERPKGSFSTLEIQRTEQGDSAMYLCASSVGQGSLANTGELFFGEGSRLTVL.

This clone was recorded only once. The rearrangement links TRBV12-3 or TRBV12-4 to TRBJ2-2, with D unresolved. The CDR3 totals 11 residues. V was clipped by 7 bases and J by 3 bases, with 3 bases between them. In DNA form, the CDR3 reads TGTGCCAGCACTTACACCGGGGAGCTGTTTTTT. Protein: CASTYTGELFF.

Only one count was recorded for this clone. This chain joins TRBV19 and TRBJ2-1; D is possibly TRBD2 (5 bases). In germline, CDR1 is LNHDA, CDR2 SQIVND (reference sequence). CDR3 length equals 15 residues. The V gene lost 3 bases and the J gene lost 3 bases, with 12 bases spanning the gap. CDR3 DNA sequence: TGTGCCAGTAGTATGGCGGGTACCCTCTACAATGAGCAGTTCTTC. It translates to CASSMAGTLYNEQFF.

This clone was detected once. The chain is built from TRBV27 and TRBJ1-5, with a weak D call TRBD1 (5 bases). The V end lost 0 bases, the J end lost 6 bases, and 12 bases lay between the germline ends. The germline V gene encodes CDR1 MNHEY and CDR2 SMNVEV (reference sequence). This CDR3 contains 15 residues. Written as DNA, the CDR3 is TGTGCCAGCAGTTTATCCGGCAGGGTTGGTCAGCCCCAGCATTTT. Amino acid sequence: CASSLSGRVGQPQHF.

The rearrangement links TRBV7-9 to TRBJ2-1, with TRBD2 identical over 7 bases. In germline, CDR1 is SEHNR, CDR2 FQNEAQ (reference sequence). V lost 2 bases, J lost 4 bases, and 8 bases stayed unmatched. This CDR3 is 16 amino acids long. The CDR3 loop is CASSLSELATYNEQFF. CDR3 nucleotide sequence: TGTGCCAGCAGCTTATCAGAACTAGCGACTTACAATGAGCAGTTCTTC.